This is a list of T cell receptor beta chains from one sample in a study of blood T cell repertoires in COVID-19. Profiled with immunoSEQ multiplex PCR; TCRdb holds only in-frame clones, not every one. The sample includes around 200,000 clones, around 85% of them seen just once. The sequenced sample consisted of peripheral blood. The receptor source for this set is a woman between 45 and 65 years old with acute or convalescent COVID-19. Both conserved end residues are part of each CDR3. A D gene is named only where the DNA matches it firmly. Size is omitted from some rows. Given values are once, few, many or a class for expanded clones.

DNA: TGTGCCAGCAGCTTAGGTGTTGCCAGGATAAACTATGGCTACACCTTC; CDR3: CASSLGVARINYGYTF; size: .; V: TRBV11-2; J: TRBJ1-2; D: .; length: 16
DNA: TGTGCCAGTAGTATGAGGGGGAGCGGTGAAAAACTGTTTTTT; CDR3: CASSMRGSGEKLFF; size: .; V: TRBV19; J: TRBJ1-4; D: .; length: 14
DNA: TGTGCCAGCAGCCCTTCTAGCGGGGTTGGAGAGACCCAGTACTTC; CDR3: CASSPSSGVGETQYF; size: .; V: TRBV7-3; J: TRBJ2-5; D: TRBD2; length: 15
DNA: TGTGCCATCAGTGAGCGGGGACAGGATAATTCACCCCTCCACTTT; CDR3: CAISERGQDNSPLHF; size: .; V: TRBV10-3; J: TRBJ1-6; D: TRBD1; length: 15
DNA: TGCGCCAGCAGCTTGGGACCCCGAGGGAATTCACCCCTCCACTTT; CDR3: CASSLGPRGNSPLHF; size: .; V: TRBV5-1; J: TRBJ1-6; D: .; length: 15
DNA: TGTGCCAGCAGCGCAACCTTCGGTCAAGAGACCCAGTACTTC; CDR3: CASSATFGQETQYF; size: .; V: TRBV27; J: TRBJ2-5; D: .; length: 14
DNA: TGTGCCAGCAGAACCACAGGGCGGGGAAACACCATATATTTT; CDR3: CASRTTGRGNTIYF; size: .; V: TRBV7-9; J: TRBJ1-3; D: .; length: 14
DNA: TGCGCCAGCAGCCAAGATTCCGAGGCCAGGGGGCAGTTTGGCTACACCTTC; CDR3: CASSQDSEARGQFGYTF; size: .; V: TRBV4-3; J: TRBJ1-2; D: TRBD1; length: 17
DNA: TGTGCCAGCAGCTTAGAGGGCAGGGGGGCAACCACAGATACGCAGTATTTT; CDR3: CASSLEGRGATTDTQYF; size: .; V: TRBV11-2; J: TRBJ2-3; D: .; length: 17
DNA: TGTGCCAGCAGCGGTAGCGGGAGCCGGGTGGAGGAGCAGTTCTTC; CDR3: CASSGSGSRVEEQFF; size: .; V: TRBV9; J: TRBJ2-1; D: TRBD2; length: 15
DNA: TGTGCCAGCGCCCGCGTGGAGGACACTGAAGCTTTCTTT; CDR3: CASARVEDTEAFF; size: .; V: TRBV18; J: TRBJ1-1; D: .; length: 13
DNA: TGTGCCAGCAGCCTGCGGCAGACTAGCACAGATACGCAGTATTTT; CDR3: CASSLRQTSTDTQYF; size: .; V: TRBV11-2; J: TRBJ2-3; D: .; length: 15
DNA: TGTGCCAGCAGGTCCGGACAGGGTGATGCTCAGCCCCAGCATTTT; CDR3: CASRSGQGDAQPQHF; size: .; V: TRBV6-5; J: TRBJ1-5; D: TRBD1; length: 15
DNA: TGCAGCGCTCTAAAGGGGGACAACACCGGGGAGCTGTTTTTT; CDR3: CSALKGDNTGELFF; size: .; V: TRBV29-1; J: TRBJ2-2; D: .; length: 14
DNA: TGTGCCATCAGTGAATTCTTGGGGACAGCTCAAGAGACCCAGTACTTC; CDR3: CAISEFLGTAQETQYF; size: once; V: TRBV10-3; J: TRBJ2-5; D: TRBD1; length: 16
DNA: TGCGCCAGCAGCCCCGGACTTTTCTCCTATAATTCACCCCTCCACTTT; CDR3: CASSPGLFSYNSPLHF; size: .; V: TRBV5-1; J: TRBJ1-6; D: .; length: 16
DNA: TGTGCCAGCAGCGTAGAGAGCTTTGGTACGCAGTATTTT; CDR3: CASSVESFGTQYF; size: .; V: TRBV9; J: TRBJ2-3; D: .; length: 13
DNA: TGTGCCAGCATCTCGGACAGGGGGAGAACCGGGGAGCTGTTTTTT; CDR3: CASISDRGRTGELFF; size: .; V: TRBV7-2; J: TRBJ2-2; D: TRBD1; length: 15
DNA: TGTGCCAGCAGCCAGGACTGGCAAGAGACCCAGTACTTC; CDR3: CASSQDWQETQYF; size: .; V: TRBV7-2; J: TRBJ2-5; D: .; length: 13
DNA: TGTGCCAGCAGTTACGACGTGGGAGGGACGGGGGAGCAGTACTTC; CDR3: CASSYDVGGTGEQYF; size: .; V: TRBV6-5; J: TRBJ2-7; D: TRBD2; length: 15
DNA: TGTGCCACCAGCAGAGGGGGAGAGAATTTCTATGGCTACACCTTC; CDR3: CATSRGGENFYGYTF; size: .; V: TRBV15; J: TRBJ1-2; D: .; length: 15